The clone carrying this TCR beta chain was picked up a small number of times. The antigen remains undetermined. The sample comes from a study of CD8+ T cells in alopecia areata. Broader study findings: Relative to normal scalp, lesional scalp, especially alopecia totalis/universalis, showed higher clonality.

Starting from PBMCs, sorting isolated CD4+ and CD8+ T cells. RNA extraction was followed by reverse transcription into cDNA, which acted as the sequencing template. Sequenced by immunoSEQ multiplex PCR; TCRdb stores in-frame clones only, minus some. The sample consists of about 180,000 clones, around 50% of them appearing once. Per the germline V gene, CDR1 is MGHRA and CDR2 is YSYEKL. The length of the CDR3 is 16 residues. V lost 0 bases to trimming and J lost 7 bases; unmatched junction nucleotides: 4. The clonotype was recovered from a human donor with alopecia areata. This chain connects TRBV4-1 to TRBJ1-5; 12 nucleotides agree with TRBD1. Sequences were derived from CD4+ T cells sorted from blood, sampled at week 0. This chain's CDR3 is CASSQEGQGAGQPQHF. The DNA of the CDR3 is TGCGCCAGCAGCCAAGAGGGACAGGGGGCTGGACAGCCCCAGCATTTT.